Sequencing of this T cell receptor beta chain was carried out in a study of CD8 T cells in ankylosing spondylitis. Quantitative 5'-RACE with molecular barcodes produced the TCR beta libraries. TCRdb passed the 5' RACE reads through MiXCR, listing each CDR3 protein once. This repertoire shows about 130,000 distinct CDR3 sequences, more than 6.5% found once; its top ten account for more than 10%. General study findings and limits: Several highly homologous variants made up a TCR beta motif, and this motif appeared characteristic of ankylosing spondylitis blood.

This clonotype was observed a few times. Antigen: not known. The ends lost 5 bases at V and 4 bases at J; junction bases unmatched: 7. Germline lookup yields CDR1 SGHVS and CDR2 FNYEAQ. The CDR3 has 14 residues. The sequencing input was blood, either unsorted or a sorted T cell fraction (not recorded which). The chain uses TRBV7-6 and TRBJ1-1; 7 bases are a match to TRBD1. This sequence was found in a male donor with ankylosing spondylitis or in good health (not recorded which). The DNA for the CDR3 is TGTGCCAGCAGCGGTAGGGACAGTCCCACTGAAGCTTTCTTT. Protein sequence: CASSGRDSPTEAFF.